This T cell receptor (beta chain) was obtained from a study of T-cell reconstitution after alpha-beta-depleted transplantation in children. A TCRbeta library incorporating unique molecular identifiers was prepared. MiXCR, applied by TCRdb to the PCR reads, yields one record per CDR3 protein. Of more than 450,000 distinct CDR3 sequences listed, about 18% are singletons. This clonotype appeared many times. This TCR was sampled from a human donor who donated a stem cell graft to a child with acute lymphoblastic leukemia. The source material was PBMCs from the stem cell graft donor, sampled from the stem cell graft.

Written as DNA, the CDR3 is TGCGCCAGCAGCTTGGGGGGAGGCTACGAGCAGTACTTC. Encoded protein: CASSLGGGYEQYF. This chain connects TRBV5-1 to TRBJ2-7, with TRBD2 as a possible D gene (6 bases). Germline V CDR1 and CDR2: SGHRS, YFSETQ. There are 13 residues in the CDR3. The V end lost 0 bases, the J end lost 3 bases, and 7 bases lay between the germline ends.